This T cell receptor beta chain derives from a study of T-cell memory formation after mild COVID-19. As for the study in general: Clusters were largely donor specific.

On this clonotype: Its antigen is as yet unknown.

V gave up 3 bases and J gave up 3 bases, with 10 bases separating them. The length of the CDR3 is 13 residues. Germline V gives CDR1 SGHDT, CDR2 YYEEEE. Study-wide results and caveats: Those CD4+ clones that contracted were mainly in CM and EM (CD8+ ones in EMRA). Certain responding clones were present in pre-infection memory, suggesting participation of cross-reactive memory.

A 5'RACE reaction primed in the constant segment made cDNA libraries of TCR alpha and TCR beta, and these carried sample barcodes and UMIs. TCRdb reanalysed the 5' RACE reads using MiXCR and keeps one entry per CDR3 protein. The repertoire consists of 300,000 to 400,000 distinct CDR3 sequences, with about 16% occurring once and the leading ten covering 20% to 25%. This TCR derives from a man aged 18 to 29 who had mild COVID-19 (a few samples of this study predate the infection). Cell type and time point are not known. Material for sequencing was PBMCs or a T cell subset sorted from them (not recorded which). The rearrangement joins TRBV5-6 to TRBJ2-7; a weak D match, TRBD1 (6 bases). The CDR3 bases are TGTGCCAGCAGCTCTCGGGACATCTACGAGCAGTACGTC. Protein sequence: CASSSRDIYEQYV.